This TCR beta chain was sequenced in a study of cytomegalovirus exposure and HLA in healthy donors. As for the study in general: Later analysis reported that the 120 or so validation repertoires shared the platform of the approximately 690 first-cohort repertoires.

Whole-study findings and limits: In vitro checks showed that a few CMV-associated chains really do target CMV antigens. According to a subsequent analysis, TCR clusters from the first cohort were inclined to appear together in the 110 or so validation repertoires. The study recorded 150 to 200 TCR beta chains that were cytomegalovirus-associated.

Points on this clone: Its specificity is not known.

Measured with immunoSEQ multiplex PCR; TCRdb has only the in-frame clones, and not every one. The repertoire includes some 250,000 clones, nearly 90% of them detected once, and 0.37% sits in the top ten. What was sequenced was PBMCs. This receptor was identified in a woman aged 18-29 years in good health and CMV-seronegative.

CDR3 nucleotides: TGTGCCAGCAGCTTAAGGGCCCCGGGACTCTCTCAAGAGACCCAGTACTTC. It specifies CASSLRAPGLSQETQYF. The chain recombines TRBV7-6 with TRBJ2-5, with a weak D call TRBD2 (6 bases). There are 17 residues in the CDR3. With 2 bases removed from V and 2 bases from J, the gap between germline ends came to 18 bases. Per the germline V gene, CDR1 is SGHVS and CDR2 is FNYEAQ.